The present entry profiles one T cell receptor beta chain with its context. Sequencing was performed with immunoSEQ multiplex PCR; in TCRdb, only in-frame clones are kept and a portion is missing. This table has approximately 280,000 clones, over 75% appearing once. This entry belongs to a study of cytomegalovirus exposure and HLA in healthy donors. CDR1 is LNHDA and CDR2 is SQIVND in the germline V gene (reference sequence). This CDR3 comprises 14 residues. The V and J ends lost 8 bases and 6 bases, in that order; junction bases with no gene match: 9. This TCR came from a young woman in good health and CMV-seronegative. Sequencing was performed on PBMCs. V usage is TRBV19 and J usage is TRBJ2-1, with 8 bases fitting TRBD1. CDR3 sequence: CASGWTGSGNEQFF. The CDR3 DNA sequence: TGTGCCAGTGGATGGACAGGGTCAGGCAATGAGCAGTTCTTC.